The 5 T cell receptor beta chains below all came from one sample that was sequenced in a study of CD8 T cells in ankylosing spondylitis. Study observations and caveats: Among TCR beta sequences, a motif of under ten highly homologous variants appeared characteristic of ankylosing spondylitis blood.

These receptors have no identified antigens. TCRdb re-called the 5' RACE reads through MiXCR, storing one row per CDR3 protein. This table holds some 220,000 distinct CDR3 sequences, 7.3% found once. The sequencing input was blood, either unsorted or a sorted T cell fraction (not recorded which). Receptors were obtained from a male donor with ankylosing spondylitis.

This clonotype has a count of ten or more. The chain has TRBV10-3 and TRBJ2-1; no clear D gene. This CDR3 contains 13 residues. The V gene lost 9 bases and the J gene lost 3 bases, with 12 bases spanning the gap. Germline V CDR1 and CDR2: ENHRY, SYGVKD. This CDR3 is CAIRFNVYNEQFF. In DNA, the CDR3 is TGTGCCATACGTTTCAATGTCTACAATGAGCAGTTCTTC.

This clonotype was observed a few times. The CDR3 nucleotides are TGTGCCAGCAGCACAGGGTTTATGAACACTGAAGCTTTCTTT. It translates to CASSTGFMNTEAFF. The gene calls are TRBV6-1 and TRBJ1-1; D perhaps matches TRBD1 (6 bases). The ends were cut back, 6 bases at V and 0 bases at J, with 11 bases in the middle. CDR1 is MNHNS and CDR2 is SASEGT in the germline V gene. This CDR3 has 14 residues.

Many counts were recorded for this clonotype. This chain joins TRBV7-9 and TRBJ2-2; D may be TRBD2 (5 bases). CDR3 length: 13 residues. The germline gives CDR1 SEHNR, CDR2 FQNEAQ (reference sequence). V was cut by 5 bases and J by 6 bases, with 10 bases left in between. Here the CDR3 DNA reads TGTGCCAGCAGCGTAACGCGGGCCGGGGAGCTGTTTTTT. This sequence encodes CASSVTRAGELFF.

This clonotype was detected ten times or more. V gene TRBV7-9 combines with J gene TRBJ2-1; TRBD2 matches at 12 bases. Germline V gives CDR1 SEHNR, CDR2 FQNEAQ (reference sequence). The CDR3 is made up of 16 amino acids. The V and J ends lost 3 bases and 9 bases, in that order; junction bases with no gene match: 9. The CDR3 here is CASSFTLAGGPFEQFF. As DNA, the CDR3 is TGTGCCAGCAGCTTTACCCTAGCGGGAGGGCCTTTTGAGCAGTTCTTC.

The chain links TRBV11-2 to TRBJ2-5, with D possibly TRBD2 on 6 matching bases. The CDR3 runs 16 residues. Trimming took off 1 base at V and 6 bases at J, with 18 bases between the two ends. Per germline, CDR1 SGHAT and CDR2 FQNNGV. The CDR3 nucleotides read TGTGCCAGCAGCTTAGTCGGCGGGAACAGTCGGAAGACCCAGTACTTC. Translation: CASSLVGGNSRKTQYF.